This entry lists 17 T cell receptor beta chains sequenced from one sample in a study of blood T cells in healthy people across ages (dated by TCRdb to about 2015). Library preparation used 5' RACE. This sample was sequenced with an Illumina HiSeq 2500. The second PCR ran for roughly 6 to 11 cycles and used a J-beta primer mix along with a sample-barcoded 5' primer. The public reads were reprocessed in TCRdb via fastp at Q25 and MiXCR, keeping in-frame beta chains. Rows are combined by CDR3 protein, so each entry shows the most common genes and DNA. This sample is represented by hundreds of thousands of distinct CDR3 sequences; around 50% of them were singletons. The top ten hold roughly 26% of the sample. The specimen sequenced was blood. Receptor source: a man aged 40-55 years in good health.

This chain joins TRBV6-1 and TRBJ1-2, with D tentatively TRBD1 (6 bases). The CDR3 sequence is 13 residues long. The germline V and J ends were trimmed by 6 bases and 1 base, with 9 bases remaining between them. Germline lookup yields CDR1 MNHNS and CDR2 SASEGT. The CDR3 loop is CASSGQRNYGYTF. CDR3 DNA: TGTGCCAGCAGCGGACAGCGTAACTATGGCTACACCTTC.

The chain uses TRBV20-1 and TRBJ1-2; tentative D call: TRBD1 (6 bases). Trimming pared 2 bases from V and 0 bases from J, leaving 10 bases between. This CDR3 spans 14 amino acids. From germline, CDR1 is DFQATT and CDR2 SNEGSKA (reference sequence). CDR3 in DNA: TGCAGTGCTAGAAGGGACACGGCTAACTATGGCTACACCTTC. The encoded protein is CSARRDTANYGYTF.

The gene calls are TRBV7-6 and TRBJ1-1; the D gene is possibly TRBD1 (6 bases). The ends were cut back, 5 bases at V and 1 base at J, with 14 bases in the middle. This CDR3 is 15 amino acids long. The V gene's germline CDR1 is SGHVS and CDR2 FNYEAQ. The CDR3 loop is CASSPGVTENTEAFF. CDR3 coding DNA: TGTGCCAGCAGCCCAGGGGTGACCGAGAACACTGAAGCTTTCTTT.

The sample holds a few counts of this clonotype. The chain employs TRBV10-3 and TRBJ2-3; D call uncertain. The germline V gene encodes CDR1 ENHRY and CDR2 SYGVKD. The V end was cut by 2 bases, the J end by 3 bases, with 6 bases between. The CDR3 totals 13 residues. The CDR3 region has the DNA TGTGCCATCAGTGAGGCTCCGACAGATACGCAGTATTTT. Its translation is CAISEAPTDTQYF.

This clonotype has a handful of counts. This chain links TRBV10-3 with TRBJ2-7; 8 nucleotides align to TRBD1. The CDR3 extends over 16 amino acids. Trimming removed 0 bases from V and 3 bases from J; junction bases left unmatched: 7. Per germline, CDR1 ENHRY and CDR2 SYGVKD. The CDR3 protein is CAISESIGTGLYEQYF. In nucleotides, the CDR3 is TGTGCCATCAGTGAGTCGATCGGGACAGGCCTCTACGAGCAGTACTTC.

This chain connects TRBV14 to TRBJ2-1; 12 bases align to TRBD2. The V gene's germline CDR1 is SGHDN and CDR2 FVKESK. This CDR3 region has 16 residues. V lost 6 bases to trimming and J lost 8 bases; unmatched junction nucleotides: 11. CDR3 bases: TGTGCCAGCAGACTAGGACTAGCGGGGCCAACAGATGAGCAGTTCTTC. It translates to CASRLGLAGPTDEQFF.

The V and J genes are TRBV7-2 and TRBJ1-2; 9 bases are shared with TRBD1. This CDR3 is built from 17 residues. After removal of 5 bases from V and 5 bases from J, the junction contained 15 bases not matched to a gene. Germline assignment: CDR1 SGHTA and CDR2 FQGNSA. The CDR3 is CASSLDRGSGSGYGYTF. Written as DNA, the CDR3 is TGTGCCAGCAGCCTCGACAGGGGGAGTGGAAGTGGGTATGGCTACACCTTC.

J is TRBJ2-5 and V is TRBV7-3; TRBD2 matches 11 bases. CDR3 length: 20 amino acids. Germline V gives CDR1 SGHTA, CDR2 FQGTGA. V lost 3 bases and J lost 3; bases outside the gene matches: 18. The CDR3 spells CASSFKVLAGGQNSKETQYF. The CDR3 DNA reads TGTGCCAGCAGCTTTAAGGTTCTAGCGGGGGGTCAAAACTCTAAAGAGACCCAGTACTTC. Together with reference TRBV7-3 and TRBJ2-5, the CDR3 gives the full variable domain: GAGVSQTPSNKVTEKGKYVELRCDPISGHTALYWYRQSLGQGPEFLIYFQGTGAADDSGLPNDRFFAVRPEGSVSTLKIQRTERGDSAVYLCASSFKVLAGGQNSKETQYFGPGTRLLVL.

This clonotype was counted between two and nine times. The J gene is TRBJ2-7, the V gene TRBV7-8; 7 bases map to TRBD1. The CDR3 consists of 14 residues. Germline V gene data show CDR1 as SGHVS and CDR2 as FQNEAQ. V gave up 5 bases and J gave up 3 bases; unmatched junction bases: 7. The CDR3 spells CASSQPGQYYEQYF. CDR3 DNA sequence: TGTGCCAGCAGCCAGCCGGGACAGTACTACGAGCAGTACTTC.

V gene TRBV11-2 combines with J gene TRBJ2-4, with TRBD2 matching over 8 bases. V shed 5 bases, J shed 3 bases, and the junction held 9 bases outside the gene matches. The germline CDR1 and CDR2 sequences are SGHAT and FQNNGV. The CDR3 totals 16 residues. Here the CDR3 reads CASSPPIGGGKNIQYF. The CDR3 DNA reads TGTGCCAGCAGCCCCCCCATCGGGGGGGGCAAAAACATTCAGTACTTC.

J is TRBJ2-1 and V is TRBV7-2; tentative D call: TRBD2 (7 bases). Germline V gene data show CDR1 as SGHTA and CDR2 as FQGNSA. The CDR3 length is 16 residues. Trimming cost V 5 bases and J 1 base, with 15 bases left between them. CDR3 sequence: CASSLRGARSYNEQFF. The DNA for the CDR3 is TGTGCCAGCAGCCTACGGGGGGCCAGGTCCTACAATGAGCAGTTCTTC.

The V call is TRBV9, the J call TRBJ1-1; TRBD1 might be the D (5 bases). V gave up 3 bases and J gave up 8 bases, with 17 bases separating them. There are 14 residues in the CDR3. Germline values: CDR1 SGDLS, CDR2 YYNGEE. The CDR3 region is CASSAGRGTPEAFF. The CDR3, as DNA: TGTGCCAGCAGCGCCGGACGTGGGACGCCAGAAGCTTTCTTT.

This clonotype turned up a few times. The chain links TRBV20-1 to TRBJ2-1; the D gene is possibly TRBD2 (5 bases). Trimming left V 3 bases short and J 0 bases short, with 9 bases between. Germline V gene lookup returns CDR1 DFQATT and CDR2 SNEGSKA (reference sequence). The CDR3 sequence is 14 residues long. The CDR3 nucleotides are TGCAGTGCTAGCCCAGCGGTCTCCTACAATGAGCAGTTCTTC. It encodes CSASPAVSYNEQFF.

The V gene is TRBV27, the J gene TRBJ2-1; TRBD2 matches at 8 bases. Looked up from germline, CDR1 is MNHEY and CDR2 is SMNVEV (reference sequence). The V and J ends lost 5 bases and 2 bases, in that order; junction bases with no gene match: 8. CDR3 length: 16 residues. In nucleotides, the CDR3 is TGTGCCAGCAGTGTACTTATAGCGGGAACCTACAATGAGCAGTTCTTC. Its protein is CASSVLIAGTYNEQFF.

This rearrangement joins TRBV12-3 or TRBV12-4 to TRBJ2-1; TRBD2 is a possible D gene (5 bases). The CDR3 covers 17 residues. Trimming left V 5 bases short and J 2 bases short, with 19 bases between. The CDR3 region is CASSPYLDGGPYNEQFF. The CDR3 bases are TGTGCCAGCAGTCCCTACCTGGACGGCGGGCCCTACAATGAGCAGTTCTTC.

Of note for this clonotype: This may be a read error: a much more frequent sequence differs by one nucleotide. V usage is TRBV6-2 or TRBV6-3 and J usage is TRBJ2-7; D may match TRBD1 or TRBD2 (5 bases each). The CDR3 covers 14 residues. Per germline, CDR1 MNHEY and CDR2 SVGEGT. V lost 7 bases and J lost 2, with 15 bases in between. CDR3 coding DNA: TGTGCCAGCACCTGGGACGGGAAAACCTACGAGCAGTACGTC. As protein: CASTWDGKTYEQYV.

The V and J genes are TRBV12-3 or TRBV12-4 and TRBJ1-2; a weak D match, TRBD1 (6 bases). Trimming removed 8 bases from V and 2 bases from J, with 9 bases in between. This CDR3 is built from 12 residues. Written as DNA, the CDR3 is TGTGCCAGCCGGGACATCAACTATGGCTACACCTTC. Amino acid sequence: CASRDINYGYTF.